This TCR beta chain was obtained from a study of shared clonotypes between healthy human individuals. For each subset, genomic DNA was distributed in equal portions over several immunoSEQ plates. Original processing notes: As immunoSEQ supplied junction-only sequences (without quality scores), filtering differed. Clones were sequenced by immunoSEQ multiplex PCR, and TCRdb holds only the in-frame ones, with some missing. Clonal size and the V and J genes are those of that table, whereas D and trimming came from the DNA. The data show fewer than 850,000 clones, about two thirds seen once. Concerning this clone: The antigen is unknown.

Looked up from germline, CDR1 is ENHRY and CDR2 is SYGVKD. Trimming at V came to 6 bases and at J to 5 bases, leaving 8 bases not matched to a gene. The CDR3 covers 14 residues. Points from the study as a whole: The study found approximately 5% of naive CD4 clonotypes shared across a few donors.

Source material: memory CD4+ T cells sorted from blood. The subset: CD45RA-negative fraction. The receptor was derived from a woman between 25 and 40 years old in good health. The chain is built from TRBV10-3 and TRBJ1-1; 8 bases map to TRBD1. This CDR3 reads CAIRPGQGGTEAFF. As DNA, the CDR3 is TGTGCCATCAGGCCAGGACAGGGTGGGACTGAAGCTTTCTTT.